The present T cell receptor beta chain was sequenced within a study of OX40 agonist ivuxolimab in advanced cancers. The repertoire was sequenced with immunoSEQ multiplex PCR; TCRdb's copy has only in-frame clones and lacks some. The repertoire consists of almost 85,000 clones, with 90% to 95% occurring once and the leading ten covering about 11%. Regarding this clone: Its antigen is undetermined.

Germline CDR1 is GTSNPN and CDR2 is SVGIG (reference sequence). The V end was cut by 3 bases, the J end by 4 bases, with 25 bases between. CDR3 length: 17 amino acids. General study findings and limits: Several nonresponders also turned out to have low normalized T-cell clonal expansion. Mean expanded clone counts were higher in CD8+ than CD4+ T cells. Within 6 weeks, CD4+ and CD8+ blood T cells expanded clonally at 0.1 to 3.0 mg/kg.

Blood got drawn at baseline, again on cycle 4 day 1, and then on cycle 7 day 1. This clonotype originated in an adult with an advanced solid tumor such as melanoma, head and neck, liver or kidney cancer. Sequencing was performed on CD4+ or CD8+ T cells sorted from blood, taken in a trial of the OX40 agonist ivuxolimab. The chain carries TRBV30 and TRBJ2-7, with a tentative D call TRBD1 (6 bases). The chain's CDR3 is CAWRRGGTGTPRYEQYF. The CDR3 coding sequence is TGTGCCTGGAGACGTGGGGGCACAGGGACACCCCGGTACGAGCAGTACTTC.